Listed below are T cell receptor beta chains from one sample, sequenced in a study of blood T cells in healthy people across ages. TCRdb processed the 5' RACE reads anew with MiXCR; each CDR3 protein has one entry. The sample holds about 400,000 distinct CDR3 sequences, 52% seen once. The sequenced material came from blood. These receptors were obtained from a man aged 55 to 69 in good health. Each CDR3 is given with its conserved first and last residue. Fields, in order: V gene, CDR3 protein.

V: TRBV4-2; CDR3: CASSPYGDPMSEQFF
V: TRBV2; CDR3: CASRQGERYGYTF
V: TRBV7-2; CDR3: CASSLRAGYYEQYF
V: TRBV7-2; CDR3: CASSTHWGMLAYF
V: TRBV7-2; CDR3: CASSLRGGPETQYF
V: TRBV6-6; CDR3: CASRPGGSNEKLFF
V: TRBV27; CDR3: CASSWDRVYNEQFF
V: TRBV10-3; CDR3: CAISESRTGSYEQYF
V: TRBV4-1; CDR3: CASSQVGTSAETQYF
V: TRBV3-1; CDR3: CASSQDPGTGQPQHF
V: TRBV20-1; CDR3: CKLRGRGEKLFF
V: TRBV18; CDR3: CASSLRDEQFF
V: TRBV11-2; CDR3: CASSSAGDISPANYGYTF
V: TRBV7-2; CDR3: CASSAAGTSGYNEQYF
V: TRBV7-2; CDR3: CASSFGRSYEQYF
V: TRBV2; CDR3: CASSKGSEQPQHF
V: TRBV3-1; CDR3: CASRLTGAGANVLTF
V: TRBV27; CDR3: CASSSRTENYGYTF
V: TRBV20-1; CDR3: CSASINLYEQYF
V: TRBV6-2/TRBV6-3; CDR3: CASSLRGAANEQYF
V: TRBV7-2; CDR3: CASSPVVALYGYTF
V: TRBV20-1; CDR3: CSAAKAGVMSEQYF
V: TRBV25-1; CDR3: CASSGGDRYNEQFF
V: TRBV20-1; CDR3: CSATDGTAYGYTF
V: TRBV20-1; CDR3: CSARRGASYNEQFF
V: TRBV5-1; CDR3: CASTLGLAGGLSSYNEQFF
V: TRBV3-1; CDR3: CASSQVGQSTANYGYTF
V: TRBV29-1; CDR3: CSVDDRGKDTQYF
V: TRBV6-5; CDR3: CASSYSFPGNYGYTF
V: TRBV7-2; CDR3: CASSEVPRGPYQETQYF
V: TRBV7-9; CDR3: CASSLAGSQETQYF
V: TRBV6-6; CDR3: CASSYSKAPQETQYF
V: TRBV29-1; CDR3: CSALRDSSYNEQFF
V: TRBV7-8; CDR3: CASSQGRAGYEQYF
V: TRBV10-3; CDR3: CASSEGWDDEQYF
V: TRBV6-5; CDR3: CASTQTAGRDEQYF